This TCR beta chain was captured by sequencing in a study of blood T cell repertoires in COVID-19. Overall study: Some COVID-19 samples were acute and others convalescent; all came from the United States, Italy and Spain. PBMCs, B-cell-depleted T cells, or T cells provided the cDNA or gDNA that made up the material.

In the authors' workflow: From reference gene primer amplification, estimates of nucleated cell counts were derived. The repertoire was sequenced with immunoSEQ multiplex PCR; TCRdb's copy has only in-frame clones and lacks some. The DNA gave D and trimming, while V, J and clone size come from that table. The table has about 45,000 clones, approximately 86% seen once. The CDR3 covers 16 residues. Germline CDR1 is SGHAT and CDR2 is FQNNGV. Trimming cost V 2 bases and J 4 bases, with 18 bases left between them. The material sequenced was peripheral blood. The TCR sequence derives from a man older than 75 in a cohort sampled during active COVID-19. The V and J genes are TRBV11-2 and TRBJ2-7; possibly TRBD2 for D (6 bases). In DNA, the CDR3 is TGTGCCAGCAGCTTAACCGGGGCAGGGAGGAGGTACGAGCAGTACTTC. Residues: CASSLTGAGRRYEQYF.